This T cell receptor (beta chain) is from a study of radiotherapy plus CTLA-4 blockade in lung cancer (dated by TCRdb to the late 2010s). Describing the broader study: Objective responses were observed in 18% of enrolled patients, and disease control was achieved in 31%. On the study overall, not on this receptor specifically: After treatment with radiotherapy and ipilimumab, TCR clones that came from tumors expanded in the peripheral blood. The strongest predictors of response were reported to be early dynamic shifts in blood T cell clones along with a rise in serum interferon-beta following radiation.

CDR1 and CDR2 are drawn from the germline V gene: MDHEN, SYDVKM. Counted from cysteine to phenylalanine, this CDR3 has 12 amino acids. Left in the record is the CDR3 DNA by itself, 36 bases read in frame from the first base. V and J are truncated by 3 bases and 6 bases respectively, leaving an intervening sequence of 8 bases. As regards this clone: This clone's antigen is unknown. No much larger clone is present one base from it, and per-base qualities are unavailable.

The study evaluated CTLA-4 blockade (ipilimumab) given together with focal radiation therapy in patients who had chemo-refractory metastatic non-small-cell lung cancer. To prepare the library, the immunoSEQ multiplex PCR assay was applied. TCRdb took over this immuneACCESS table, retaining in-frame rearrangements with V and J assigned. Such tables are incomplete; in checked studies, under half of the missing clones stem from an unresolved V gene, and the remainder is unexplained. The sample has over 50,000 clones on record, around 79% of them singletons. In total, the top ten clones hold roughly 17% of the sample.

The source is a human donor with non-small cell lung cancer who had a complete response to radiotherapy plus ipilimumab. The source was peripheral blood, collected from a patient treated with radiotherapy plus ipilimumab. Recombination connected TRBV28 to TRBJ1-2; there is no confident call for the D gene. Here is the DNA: TGTGCCAGCAGTTTGAACACTAATGGCTACACCTTC. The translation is CASSLNTNGYTF.